This entry concerns a single TCR beta chain. The specificity of this receptor is unknown. There are no base qualities to consult, and no much larger clone falls within one base. Relative to germline, V is 0 bases shorter and J is 3 bases shorter, with 9 bases between their ends. Via the germline V gene, CDR1 is SGHTA and CDR2 FQGNSA. The CDR3 spans 14 residues, from the cysteine through the phenylalanine. CDR3 DNA only is kept here, 42 bases in frame from base 1. Sequencing was performed on an Illumina HiSeq 1500. TCRdb took the public reads, trimmed them with fastp at Q25, ran MiXCR for clone calling and kept in-frame beta chains. Identical CDR3 proteins give one entry, which carries the most common genes and DNA. Counted in this sample were hundreds of thousands of distinct CDR3 sequences; around 31% of them appeared once. The ten largest clones capture over 15% of the sample. This entry comes from a study of T cell repertoires in cytomegalovirus infection (dated by TCRdb to between 2018 and 2020). General notes on the study: Peptide stimulations targeted recently identified HLA-C-restricted CMV epitopes, whose presentation resists viral immunomodulation, together with well-studied HLA-B-restricted epitopes. Donor HLA type was relevant to the analysis, as public TCR beta signatures indicated carriage of CMV infection together with the matching HLA type.

The treatment or condition label of this sample denotes: in vitro stimulation with specific CMV peptide epitopes to enrich CMV-specific T cells. What the study reported, not specific to this receptor: The ex vivo response was dominated by HLA-C-restricted CMV-specific TCR beta clonotypes, and the single most frequent clonotype in two of eight donors was supplied by these HLA-C-restricted clonotypes. Cumulative frequency of public TCR beta family members discriminated carriers of CMV infection plus the relevant HLA type in this cohort and an independent approximately 370-donor cohort.

The rearrangement joined TRBV7-2 to TRBJ2-7; the D gene cannot be named for sure. Sequencing was performed on cultured PBMCs, taken from culture after CMV antigen stimulation. The clonotype comes from a human donor in good health (CMV status not recorded). Some clones in this sample may be carry-over from other donors' samples. The CDR3 here reads CASSLAHTGYEQYF. The nucleotides read TGTGCCAGCAGCTTAGCGCATACGGGCTACGAGCAGTACTTC.